The present entry profiles one T cell receptor beta chain with its context. These data belong to a study of blood T cell repertoires in COVID-19. Study-level information: Samples came from the United States, Italy and Spain, spanning acute and convalescent COVID-19. Sample material is recorded as cDNA or gDNA derived from T cells, B-cell-depleted T cells, or PBMCs.

Cohorts were based on clinical histories the participants reported. This CDR3 is 14 amino acids long. Germline assignment: CDR1 SGHAT and CDR2 FQNNGV. V was clipped by 5 bases and J by 12 bases, with 19 bases between them. In the original analysis: Scientists estimated how many nucleated cells there were by amplifying reference gene primers. Libraries were prepared by immunoSEQ multiplex PCR; TCRdb keeps only in-frame clonotypes and omits some of them. The V and J calls and the clone size are those of that table, but D and trimming were determined from the DNA. Of 400,000 to 550,000 clones listed, about 85% were seen once; the top ten hold around 1.8%.

The sequence was obtained from a young woman with acute COVID-19. The chain recombines TRBV11-2 with TRBJ1-4; possible D gene TRBD1, 5 bases. Source material: PBMCs or T cells enriched from blood (not recorded which). The CDR3 here is CASSTDDSSRQLFF. DNA for the CDR3: TGTGCCAGCAGCACCGACGACAGTTCTCGTCAACTGTTTTTT.